This TCR beta chain was captured by sequencing in a study of T cell repertoires in cytomegalovirus infection. Study-wide background: A matching HLA type, together with CMV infection, was signaled by public TCR beta signatures.

From the reads, TCRdb called clonotypes with MiXCR, one entry per CDR3 protein. The repertoire has hundreds of thousands of distinct CDR3 sequences, approximately 24% of them found once; the top ten carry 7% to 9%. The V end was cut by 5 bases, the J end by 6 bases, with 11 bases between. From germline, CDR1 is MNHEY and CDR2 SMNVEV (reference sequence). The CDR3 contains 13 residues. The TCR sequence derives from a human donor in good health (CMV status not recorded). Some clones in this sample may be carry-over from other donors' samples. The V call is TRBV27, the J call TRBJ2-1; D might be TRBD2 (6 bases). Material: CD8+ T cells from PBMCs. CDR3 in DNA: TGTGCCAGCAGTAGGGACTCCCGCAATGAGCAGTTCTTC. Amino acid sequence: CASSRDSRNEQFF.